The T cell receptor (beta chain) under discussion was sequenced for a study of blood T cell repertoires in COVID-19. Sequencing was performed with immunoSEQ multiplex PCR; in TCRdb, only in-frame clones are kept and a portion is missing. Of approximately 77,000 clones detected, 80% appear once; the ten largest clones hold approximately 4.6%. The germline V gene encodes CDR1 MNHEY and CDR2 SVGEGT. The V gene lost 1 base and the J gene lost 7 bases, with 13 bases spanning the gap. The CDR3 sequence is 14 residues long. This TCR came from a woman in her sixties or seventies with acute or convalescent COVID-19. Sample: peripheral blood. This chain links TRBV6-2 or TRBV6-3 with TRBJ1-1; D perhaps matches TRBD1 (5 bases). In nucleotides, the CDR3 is TGTGCCAGCAGTTACTATTCAGGGTCTCATGAAGCTTTCTTT. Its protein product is CASSYYSGSHEAFF.